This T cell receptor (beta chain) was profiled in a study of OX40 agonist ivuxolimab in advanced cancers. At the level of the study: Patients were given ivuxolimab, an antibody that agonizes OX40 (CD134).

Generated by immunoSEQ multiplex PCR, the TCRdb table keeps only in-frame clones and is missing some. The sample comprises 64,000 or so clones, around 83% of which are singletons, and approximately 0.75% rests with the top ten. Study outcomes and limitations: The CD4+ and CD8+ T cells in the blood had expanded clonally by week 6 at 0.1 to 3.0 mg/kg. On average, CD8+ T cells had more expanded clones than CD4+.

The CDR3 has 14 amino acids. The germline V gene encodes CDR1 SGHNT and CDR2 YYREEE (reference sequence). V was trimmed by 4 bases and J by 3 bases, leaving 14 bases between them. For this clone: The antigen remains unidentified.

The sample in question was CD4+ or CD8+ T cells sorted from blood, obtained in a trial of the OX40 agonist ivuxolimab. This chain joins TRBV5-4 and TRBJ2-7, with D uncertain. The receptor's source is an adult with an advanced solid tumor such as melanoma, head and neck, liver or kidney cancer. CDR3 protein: CASSPTLSDYEQYF. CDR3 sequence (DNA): TGTGCCAGCAGCCCGACTCTGAGCGACTACGAGCAGTACTTC.